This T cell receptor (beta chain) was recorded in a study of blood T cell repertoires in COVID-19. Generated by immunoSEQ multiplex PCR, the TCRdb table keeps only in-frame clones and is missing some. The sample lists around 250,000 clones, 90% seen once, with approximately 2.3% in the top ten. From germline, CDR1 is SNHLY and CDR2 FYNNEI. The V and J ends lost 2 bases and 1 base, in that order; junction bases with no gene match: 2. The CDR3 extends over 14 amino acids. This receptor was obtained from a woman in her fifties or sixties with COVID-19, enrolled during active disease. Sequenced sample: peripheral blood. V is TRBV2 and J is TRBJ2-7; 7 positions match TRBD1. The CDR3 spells CASSEQGESYEQYF. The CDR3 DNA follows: TGTGCCAGCAGTGAACAGGGGGAATCCTACGAGCAGTACTTC.